This T cell receptor (beta chain) originates from a study of identical twins. Study observations and caveats: Beta clonotypes that were abundant in cord blood contained fewer insertions, a pattern absent from memory repertoires. It was cross-sectional statistical analysis, not following the same donors, that the conclusions relied on.

TCRdb redid the calling of the 5' RACE reads with MiXCR, one entry per CDR3 protein. The profile shows more than 350,000 distinct CDR3 sequences, approximately 8.8% of them singletons. The table lists this clonotype with many counts. Its antigen remains unidentified. Germline trimming cut 1 base from V and 6 bases from J; bases unmatched to any gene: 1. The CDR3 length is 14 residues. CDR1 is SEHNR, CDR2 FQNEAQ, per germline (reference sequence). The rearrangement uses TRBV7-9 and TRBJ2-1; 9 nucleotides match TRBD2. The clonotype originates from a woman aged 45-59 years in good health. Input material: naive T cells sorted from blood. The CDR3 region is CASSLGAGGNEQFF. The CDR3 DNA is TGTGCCAGCAGCTTAGGAGCGGGAGGCAATGAGCAGTTCTTC.